This TCR beta chain was documented in a study of T cells in tuberculosis. Germline V gene lookup returns CDR1 MNHNS and CDR2 SASEGT. V lost 6 bases to trimming and J lost 5 bases, with 13 bases between them. The CDR3 covers 13 residues. Noted time point: new active TB diagnosis, blood taken before or within 7 days of starting treatment. Measured with immunoSEQ multiplex PCR; TCRdb has only the in-frame clones, and not every one. The sample lists about 35,000 clones, 93% seen once, with 10% to 12% in the top ten. Sample: PBMCs, taken at tuberculosis diagnosis. The clonotype originates from an adult with tuberculosis. The chain combines TRBV6-1 with TRBJ1-1; weak D call: TRBD1 (6 bases). In nucleotides, the CDR3 is TGTGCCAGCAGGGACATGAGGGGGACTGAAGCTTTCTTT. This sequence encodes CASRDMRGTEAFF.